Shown below are 26 T cell receptor beta chains from a single sample sequenced in a study of T cells in tuberculosis. The sample's time point: new active TB diagnosis, blood taken before or within 7 days of starting treatment. Only in-frame clones appear in the TCRdb table, and some are missing; sequencing was by immunoSEQ multiplex PCR. The sample shows some 31,000 clones, roughly 86% of them seen only once. The sample was PBMCs, taken at tuberculosis diagnosis. The receptors come from an adult with tuberculosis.

The J gene is TRBJ1-5, the V gene TRBV5-3, with 9 bases identical to TRBD1. TRBV5-3 is assigned to the ORF class and has an uncertain function. The CDR3 runs to 16 residues. Trimming took 1 base from V and 6 from J; bases not matched to a gene: 8. CDR3 amino acids: CARSLFGTGKIQPQHF. The CDR3 coding sequence is TGTGCCAGAAGCTTGTTCGGGACAGGGAAGATTCAGCCCCAGCATTTT.

V usage is TRBV6-1 and J usage is TRBJ2-3, with 7 nucleotides matching TRBD2. Germline trimming cut 0 bases from V and 3 bases from J; bases unmatched to any gene: 3. The CDR3 runs 15 residues. The germline gives CDR1 MNHNS, CDR2 SASEGT. The CDR3 spells CASSEAQGGTDTQYF. CDR3 coding DNA: TGTGCCAGCAGTGAAGCTCAGGGAGGGACAGATACGCAGTATTTT.

This chain connects TRBV30 to TRBJ2-1; TRBD2 aligns across 13 bases. The CDR3 spans 20 residues. Germline-derived CDR1 and CDR2 are GTSNPN and SVGIG (reference sequence). J lost 0 bases, V lost 4 bases, and 15 bases had no gene match. CDR3 residues: CAWILPVTSGRRYSYNEQFF. Written as DNA, the CDR3 is TGTGCCTGGATTTTACCAGTGACTAGCGGGAGGCGTTACTCCTACAATGAGCAGTTCTTC.

V gene TRBV5-1 combines with J gene TRBJ1-1, with 9 bases matching TRBD1. The CDR3 length is 14 residues. Trimming cost V 5 bases and J 5 bases; bases outside gene matches: 7. Per the germline V gene, CDR1 is SGHRS and CDR2 is YFSETQ. CDR3 region: CASRADRGDTEAFF. In DNA, the CDR3 is TGCGCCAGCAGAGCTGACAGGGGGGATACTGAAGCTTTCTTT.

This chain uses TRBV6-1 with TRBJ2-2, with a weak D call TRBD2 (6 bases). Between the trimmed V and J ends, which lost 2 bases and 7 bases, there was a span of 17 bases. Germline values: CDR1 MNHNS, CDR2 SASEGT. CDR3 length: 16 amino acids. The DNA of the CDR3 is TGTGCCAGCAGTGAAAAAGTGACAGCCGGGAGCGGGGAGCTGTTTTTT. This translates into CASSEKVTAGSGELFF.

The CDR3 is CASSQAGGPPDTQYF. CDR3 DNA: TGTGCCAGCTCTCAAGCGGGAGGGCCACCAGATACGCAGTATTTT. The chain links TRBV18 to TRBJ2-3; TRBD2 matches at 10 bases. The CDR3 length is 15 residues. The germline V gene has CDR1 KGHSH and CDR2 LQKENI. The junction had 7 bases not matched to a gene; V was cut back by 6 bases and J by 4 bases.

V usage is TRBV30 and J usage is TRBJ2-7, with 10 bases lining up with TRBD1. Germline CDR1 reads GTSNPN; CDR2 reads SVGIG (reference sequence). The CDR3 runs to 14 residues. J was trimmed by 2 bases and V by 5 bases; bases with no gene match: 6. Here the CDR3 DNA reads TGTGCCTGGGGGGGGGACAGGGGCCCCTACGAGCAGTACTTC. Residues: CAWGGDRGPYEQYF.

The table lists this clone with a few counts. Other DNA sequences from this sample encode an identical CDR3 as well. The J gene is TRBJ2-5, the V gene TRBV19; possible D gene TRBD2, 5 bases. With 9 bases removed from V and 4 bases from J, the gap between germline ends came to 12 bases. This CDR3 comprises 12 residues. Germline CDR1 and CDR2: LNHDA and SQIVND (reference sequence). CDR3 DNA: TGTGCCAGCCGACTATCAGGAGAGACCCAGTACTTC. The encoded protein is CASRLSGETQYF.

The rearrangement links TRBV14 to TRBJ2-5; 8 bases are shared with TRBD2. In germline, CDR1 is SGHDN, CDR2 FVKESK. CDR3 length: 13 residues. Trimming at V came to 5 bases and at J to 4 bases, leaving 3 bases not matched to a gene. CDR3 sequence: CASSTSGLETQYF. The DNA of the CDR3 is TGTGCCAGCAGCACTAGCGGTTTAGAGACCCAGTACTTC. The full variable domain, in which reference TRBV14 and TRBJ2-5 provide the parts outside the CDR3, is EAGVTQFPSHSVIEKGQTVTLRCDPISGHDNLYWYRRVMGKEIKFLLHFVKESKQDESGMPNNRFLAERTGGTYSTLKVQPAELEDSGVYFCASSTSGLETQYFGPGTRLLVL.

V gene TRBV5-6 combines with J gene TRBJ1-5; 8 bases match TRBD1. Germline CDR1 and CDR2: SGHDT and YYEEEE. The V gene end was trimmed by 2 bases and the J gene end by 4 bases; junction bases not matched to a gene: 5. This CDR3 has 15 residues. The CDR3 sequence is CASSFGQGQNQPQHF. CDR3 nucleotides: TGTGCCAGCAGCTTCGGACAGGGACAGAATCAGCCCCAGCATTTT.

V and J are TRBV28 and TRBJ2-7; 10 nucleotides match TRBD1. The length of the CDR3 is 16 residues. CDR1 and CDR2 from the germline V gene are MDHEN and SYDVKM. Trimming took 2 bases from V and 3 from J; bases not matched to a gene: 7. CDR3 nucleotides: TGTGCCAGCAGTTTAGTCGACTGGACAGGGGGCTACGAGCAGTACTTC. Translation: CASSLVDWTGGYEQYF.

The chain combines TRBV4-1 with TRBJ2-2; TRBD1 matches 7 bases. Germline-derived CDR1 and CDR2 are MGHRA and YSYEKL. This CDR3 has 15 amino acids. J gave up 5 bases and V 4 bases, and 7 bases lay outside the gene matches. CDR3 protein: CASSPRTGVTGELFF. The CDR3 coding sequence is TGCGCCAGCAGCCCCAGGACAGGTGTGACCGGGGAGCTGTTTTTT.

The J gene is TRBJ2-2, the V gene TRBV2; 9 bases map to TRBD1. This CDR3 contains 17 residues. From germline, CDR1 is SNHLY and CDR2 FYNNEI. Trimming took 6 bases from V and 0 from J; bases not matched to a gene: 8. The CDR3 spells CASRVDRGTPNTGELFF. DNA of the CDR3: TGTGCCAGCAGAGTGGACAGGGGCACCCCGAACACCGGGGAGCTGTTTTTT.

This clone has a single count. The chain recombines TRBV28 with TRBJ1-2; TRBD1 might be the D (6 bases). The CDR3 contains 12 residues. Trimming took off 5 bases at V and 5 bases at J, with 9 bases between the two ends. Per germline, CDR1 MDHEN and CDR2 SYDVKM. CDR3 protein: CASSAQGYGYTF. CDR3 bases: TGTGCCAGCAGTGCTCAGGGGTATGGCTACACCTTC.

This sequence joins TRBV11-2 and TRBJ2-5, with 7 bases matching TRBD2. The CDR3 sequence is 13 residues long. With V trimmed by 4 bases and J by 5 bases, 4 bases remained unmatched. CDR1 SGHAT and CDR2 FQNNGV come from the germline V gene. The CDR3 loop reads CASSSTSRETQYF. The CDR3 coding sequence is TGTGCCAGCAGCTCGACTAGCAGGGAGACCCAGTACTTC.

The V and J genes are TRBV14 and TRBJ2-1, with 8 bases that match TRBD2. The germline V gene encodes CDR1 SGHDN and CDR2 FVKESK. Trimming removed 4 bases from V and 3 bases from J; junction bases left unmatched: 5. This CDR3 is 15 amino acids long. CDR3 sequence reads: CASSPRTSFYNEQFF. Written as DNA, the CDR3 is TGTGCCAGCAGCCCGAGGACTAGCTTCTACAATGAGCAGTTCTTC.

The J gene is TRBJ2-1, the V gene TRBV11-1, with 10 bases fitting TRBD1. CDR1 is SGHAT, CDR2 FQDESV, per germline (reference sequence). The ends lost 8 bases at V and 6 bases at J; junction bases unmatched: 7. The CDR3 is 14 amino acids. The DNA for the CDR3 is TGTGCCAGCTCCGGACAGGGGGGCTTCAATGAGCAGTTCTTC. Its protein is CASSGQGGFNEQFF.

This sequence joins TRBV5-5 and TRBJ1-3; the D gene is possibly TRBD1 (6 bases). V lost 6 bases and J 1 base, leaving 14 bases between the germline ends. Germline CDR1 SGHKS, CDR2 YYEKEE (reference sequence). CDR3 length: 15 residues. CDR3 in DNA: TGTGCCAGCACCGAAGCGACAGGTTCTGGAAACACCATATATTTT. This translates into CASTEATGSGNTIYF.

This clone was detected only once. V is TRBV5-4 and J is TRBJ1-2; D gene uncertain. Germline CDR1 and CDR2: SGHNT and YYREEE (reference sequence). The CDR3 contains 14 residues. V was cut by 0 bases and J by 2 bases, with 8 bases left in between. The CDR3 DNA follows: TGTGCCAGCAGCTTGGATCGGGGAAACTATGGCTACACCTTC. It specifies CASSLDRGNYGYTF. The full variable domain, completed using reference TRBV5-4 and TRBJ1-2, is ETGVTQSPTHLIKTRGQQVTLRCSSQSGHNTVSWYQQALGQGPQFIFQYYREEENGRGNFPPRFSGLQFPNYSSELNVNALELDDSALYLCASSLDRGNYGYTFGSGTRLTVV.

The chain recombines TRBV5-1 with TRBJ2-6; TRBD2 is a possible D gene (6 bases). The CDR3 is 16 amino acids. Trimming stripped 5 bases from V and 0 bases from J, with 12 bases between. CDR1 is SGHRS, CDR2 YFSETQ, per germline. The CDR3 bases are TGCGCCAGCAGTCCATCCGGGGGCTCTGGGGCCAACGTCCTGACTTTC. Translation: CASSPSGGSGANVLTF.

The V call is TRBV10-1, the J call TRBJ2-1, with a tentative D call TRBD1 (6 bases). The germline V gene has CDR1 WNHNN and CDR2 SYGVQD (reference sequence). The CDR3 is made up of 15 amino acids. The V end was cut by 3 bases, the J end by 6 bases, with 15 bases between. The CDR3 sequence is CASSESRGAVNEQFF. The CDR3 DNA is TGCGCCAGCAGTGAAAGCAGGGGAGCAGTCAATGAGCAGTTCTTC.

V usage is TRBV19 and J usage is TRBJ2-3, with TRBD2 matching over 7 bases. With 1 base clipped from V and 3 bases from J, the junction kept 19 bases outside the gene matches. Germline V gives CDR1 LNHDA, CDR2 SQIVND (reference sequence). The CDR3 runs 20 residues. CDR3 nucleotide sequence: TGTGCCAGTAGTATAGCCGAAGTACTAGCGACCGGGTTTAGTACAGATACGCAGTATTTT. Amino acid sequence: CASSIAEVLATGFSTDTQYF.

The V and J genes are TRBV7-9 and TRBJ2-1; no reliable D call. The germline V gene encodes CDR1 SEHNR and CDR2 FQNEAQ (reference sequence). Between the trimmed V and J ends, which lost 1 base and 8 bases, there was a span of 9 bases. The CDR3 spans 13 residues. Here the CDR3 reads CASSLGERDEQFF. The CDR3, as DNA: TGTGCCAGCAGCTTAGGCGAACGCGATGAGCAGTTCTTC.

This clone occurred once. The V and J genes are TRBV5-6 and TRBJ1-2, with 9 bases that match TRBD1. Looked up from germline, CDR1 is SGHDT and CDR2 is YYEEEE. The CDR3 consists of 12 residues. The junction had 6 bases not matched to a gene; V was cut back by 8 bases and J by 7 bases. In nucleotides, the CDR3 is TGTGCCAGTGACAGGGGGTCGGGTGGCTACACCTTC. It yields the protein CASDRGSGGYTF.

The chain couples TRBV30 to TRBJ1-5; TRBD1 matches 7 bases. Germline V CDR1 and CDR2: GTSNPN, SVGIG (reference sequence). This CDR3 spans 16 amino acids. V lost 1 base and J lost 3; bases outside the gene matches: 9. CDR3 sequence reads: CAWSELTGRYNQPQHF. The CDR3 DNA reads TGTGCCTGGAGTGAATTGACAGGGAGGTACAATCAGCCCCAGCATTTT.

The gene calls are TRBV2 and TRBJ2-3, with 7 bases identical to TRBD1. The V and J ends lost 9 bases and 3 bases, in that order; junction bases with no gene match: 9. Germline CDR1 SNHLY, CDR2 FYNNEI. The CDR3 covers 14 residues. CDR3 residues: CARATGRKTDTQYF. The DNA for the CDR3 is TGTGCCAGGGCGACAGGGCGGAAGACAGATACGCAGTATTTT.